This entry lists 5 T cell receptor beta chains sequenced from one sample in a study of identical twins. From the 5' RACE reads, TCRdb called clonotypes with MiXCR, one entry per CDR3 protein. This sample has about 810,000 distinct CDR3 sequences, with around 12% found just once. In addition, the sample was reused for a study of yellow fever vaccine responses in identical twins.

Sequencing was done on a sample of PBMCs. The receptors were sampled from a young woman in good health.

The CDR3 spells CASSTRQGKQTQYF. The CDR3 nucleotides read TGTGCCAGCAGCACGAGACAGGGGAAACAGACCCAGTACTTC. The V gene is TRBV13, the J gene TRBJ2-5; 8 positions agree with TRBD1. J gave up 6 bases and V 5 bases, and 8 bases lay outside the gene matches. This CDR3 region has 14 residues. Germline CDR1 is PRHDT and CDR2 is FYEKMQ (reference sequence). Full variable domain (rest looked up from reference TRBV13 and TRBJ2-5): AAGVIQSPRHLIKEKRETATLKCYPIPRHDTVYWYQQGPGQDPQFLISFYEKMQSDKGSIPDRFSAQQFSDYHSELNMSSLELGDSALYFCASSTRQGKQTQYFGPGTRLLVL.

This clonotype was counted ten times or more. V is TRBV5-1 and J is TRBJ2-3; D is perhaps TRBD2 (6 bases). CDR3 length: 17 amino acids. The V and J ends lost 6 bases and 2 bases respectively, with 22 bases between them. Germline lookup yields CDR1 SGHRS and CDR2 YFSETQ. The CDR3 DNA reads TGCGCCAGCAAAAGGACGGAGGACTGGGGACTCACAGATACGCAGTATTTT. Translating gives CASKRTEDWGLTDTQYF.

The chain couples TRBV6-4 to TRBJ2-3; D is possibly TRBD2 (6 bases). The V and J ends lost 0 bases and 4 bases respectively, with 8 bases between them. Germline V gene lookup returns CDR1 MRHNA and CDR2 SNTAGT. The CDR3 spans 14 residues. This CDR3 reads CASSDSRGSDTQYF. Here the CDR3 DNA reads TGTGCCAGCAGTGACTCGCGGGGCTCAGATACGCAGTATTTT.

This clonotype was observed at least ten times. The CDR3 reads CSVHHRDILNEQFF. The CDR3 DNA sequence: TGCAGTGTCCACCACCGGGACATACTCAATGAGCAGTTCTTC. The chain employs TRBV20-1 and TRBJ2-1, with TRBD1 as a possible D gene (6 bases). The germline V gene has CDR1 DFQATT and CDR2 SNEGSKA (reference sequence). Trimming removed 7 bases at V and 6 bases at J, with 19 bases between. This CDR3 region has 14 residues.

The V call is TRBV27, the J call TRBJ2-7; 11 nucleotides agree with TRBD2. The CDR3 is made up of 15 amino acids. Germline V gene data show CDR1 as MNHEY and CDR2 as SMNVEV (reference sequence). The J segment lost 4 bases and the V segment lost 4 bases, leaving 6 bases of the junction unmatched. Here the CDR3 reads CASSSLAGGLYEQYV. The CDR3 nucleotides are TGTGCCAGCAGTTCCCTAGCGGGGGGACTATACGAGCAGTACGTC.